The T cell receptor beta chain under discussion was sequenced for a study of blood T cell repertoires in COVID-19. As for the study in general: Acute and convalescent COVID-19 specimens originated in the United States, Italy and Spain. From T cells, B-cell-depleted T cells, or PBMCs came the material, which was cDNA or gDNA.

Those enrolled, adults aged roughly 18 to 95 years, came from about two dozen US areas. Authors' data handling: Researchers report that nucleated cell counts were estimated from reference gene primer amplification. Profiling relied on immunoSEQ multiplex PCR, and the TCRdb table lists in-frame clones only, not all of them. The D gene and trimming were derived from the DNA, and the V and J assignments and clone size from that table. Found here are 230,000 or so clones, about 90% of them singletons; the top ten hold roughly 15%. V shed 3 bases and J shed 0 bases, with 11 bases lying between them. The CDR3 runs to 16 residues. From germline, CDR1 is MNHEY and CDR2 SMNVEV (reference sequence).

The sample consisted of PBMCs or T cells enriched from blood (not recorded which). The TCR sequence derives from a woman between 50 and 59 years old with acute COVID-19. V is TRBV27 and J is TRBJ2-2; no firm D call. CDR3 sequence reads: CASSFGISPNTGELFF. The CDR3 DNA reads TGTGCCAGCAGTTTTGGCATATCGCCGAACACCGGGGAGCTGTTTTTT.